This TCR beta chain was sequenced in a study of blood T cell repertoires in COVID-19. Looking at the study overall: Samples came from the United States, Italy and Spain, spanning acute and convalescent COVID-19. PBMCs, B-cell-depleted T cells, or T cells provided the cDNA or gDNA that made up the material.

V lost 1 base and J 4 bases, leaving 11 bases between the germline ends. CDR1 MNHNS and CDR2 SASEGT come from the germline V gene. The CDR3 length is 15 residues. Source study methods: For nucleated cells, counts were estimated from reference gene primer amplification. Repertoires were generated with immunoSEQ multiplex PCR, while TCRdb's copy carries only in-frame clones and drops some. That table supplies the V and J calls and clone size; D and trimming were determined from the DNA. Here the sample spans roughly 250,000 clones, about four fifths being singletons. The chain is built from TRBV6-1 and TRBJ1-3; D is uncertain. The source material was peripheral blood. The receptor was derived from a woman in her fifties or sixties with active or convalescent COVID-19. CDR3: CASSEVGVGGNTIYF. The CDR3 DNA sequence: TGTGCCAGCAGTGAAGTCGGGGTCGGGGGAAACACCATATATTTT.